Following are 20 T cell receptor beta chains from one sample sequenced in a study of cytomegalovirus exposure and HLA in healthy donors. The study ran its PCR with 60 Vbeta and 13 Jbeta primers. Repertoires were generated with immunoSEQ multiplex PCR, while TCRdb's copy carries only in-frame clones and drops some. The sample carries 150,000 to 250,000 clones, 82% recorded once. The sample consisted of PBMCs. Source of these receptors: a boy between 2 and 10 years old in good health and CMV-seronegative.

This clone was recorded once. This sequence joins TRBV11-2 and TRBJ1-6, with D possibly being TRBD1 (6 bases). V was pared by 5 bases and J by 6 bases, with 14 bases between. The CDR3 is made up of 15 amino acids. CDR1 and CDR2 from the germline V gene are SGHAT and FQNNGV. The chain's CDR3 is CASSAIQGRNSPLHF. DNA of the CDR3: TGTGCCAGCAGCGCTATACAGGGACGTAATTCACCCCTCCACTTT.

Only a few counts were recorded for this clone. The chain carries TRBV28 and TRBJ1-2, with D uncertain. V lost 4 bases and J lost 1, with 4 bases in between. Germline V CDR1 and CDR2: MDHEN, SYDVKM. This CDR3 spans 12 amino acids. The CDR3, as DNA: TGTGCCAGCAGTTCCAGTAACTATGGCTACACCTTC. This sequence encodes CASSSSNYGYTF.

J is TRBJ2-7 and V is TRBV7-2; no definite D call. CDR1 and CDR2 from the germline V gene are SGHTA and FQGNSA. The CDR3 loop spans 12 amino acids. V was shortened by 4 bases and J by 9 bases, with 13 bases between the two germline ends. CDR3 amino acids: CASSSNDFWQYF. CDR3 bases: TGTGCCAGCAGCTCAAATGACTTCTGGCAGTACTTC.

This clone was observed a handful of times. The V and J genes are TRBV11-2 and TRBJ2-3, with 7 bases lining up with TRBD1. The CDR3 has 16 amino acids. In germline, CDR1 is SGHAT, CDR2 FQNNGV. V lost 4 bases and J lost 11; bases outside the gene matches: 18. DNA for the CDR3: TGTGCCAGCAGCTCGATCAGACAGGGTGGGCGGCGGGTGCAGTATTTT. This gives the protein CASSSIRQGGRRVQYF.

V usage is TRBV4-1 and J usage is TRBJ1-2; D is uncertain. Germline CDR1 MGHRA, CDR2 YSYEKL. With 0 bases removed from V and 6 bases from J, the gap between germline ends came to 8 bases. This CDR3 has 13 residues. This CDR3 is CASSQDSEHGYTF. CDR3 bases: TGCGCCAGCAGCCAAGACTCAGAACATGGCTACACCTTC.

The rearrangement links TRBV2 to TRBJ1-2; 11 nucleotides align to TRBD1. The V gene's germline CDR1 is SNHLY and CDR2 FYNNEI. The V and J ends lost 11 bases and 8 bases, in that order; junction bases with no gene match: 7. This CDR3 has 12 residues. The CDR3 DNA reads TGTGCCGGAGGACAGGGGGCTCAAGGCTACACCTTC. This encodes CAGGQGAQGYTF.

This sequence joins TRBV5-8 and TRBJ1-1, with 8 bases aligning to TRBD1. The CDR3 extends over 17 amino acids. V lost 4 bases and J lost 3; bases outside the gene matches: 14. CDR1 and CDR2 from the germline V gene are SGHTS and YDEGEE. CDR3 residues: CASSPMTGVGGDTEAFF. The CDR3 DNA sequence: TGTGCCAGCAGCCCTATGACAGGGGTGGGGGGGGACACTGAAGCTTTCTTT.

The V and J genes are TRBV7-9 and TRBJ2-5; the D gene is possibly TRBD1 (5 bases). Trimming pared 4 bases from V and 2 bases from J, leaving 20 bases between. The V gene's germline CDR1 is SEHNR and CDR2 FQNEAQ (reference sequence). This CDR3 spans 17 amino acids. CDR3 sequence: CASSSFSGNPRQETQYF. The CDR3 nucleotides read TGTGCCAGCAGCTCCTTTTCAGGGAACCCAAGACAAGAGACCCAGTACTTC.

For this clone: An end of the junction does not agree with germline; a read error may underlie this. This chain connects TRBV4-3 to TRBJ2-7, with D possibly TRBD1 on 6 matching bases. CDR3 length equals 11 residues. Germline CDR1 and CDR2: LGHNA and YSLEER. The CDR3: CASSQEAGEHF. The CDR3, as DNA: TGCGCCAGCAGCCAAGAGGCAGGGGAACACTTC.

This clone has only one observation. This chain joins TRBV10-1 and TRBJ2-3; the match to TRBD1 covers 8 bases. Germline V gene lookup returns CDR1 WNHNN and CDR2 SYGVQD (reference sequence). This CDR3 contains 14 residues. Trimming at V came to 6 bases and at J to 2 bases, leaving 4 bases not matched to a gene. The CDR3 nucleotides read TGCGCCAGCAGGGACAGGGCACCCACAGATACGCAGTATTTT. This translates into CASRDRAPTDTQYF.

This clone was recorded only once. The chain carries TRBV6-1 and TRBJ2-7, with a tentative D call TRBD2 (6 bases). Looked up from germline, CDR1 is MNHNS and CDR2 is SASEGT. The CDR3 sequence is 14 residues long. V lost 4 bases, J lost 3 bases, and 13 bases lay in between. The CDR3 coding sequence is TGTGCCAGCAGTGCCTTTACGACTAGCTACGAGCAGTACTTC. Translation: CASSAFTTSYEQYF.

There are a few counts of this clone. The chain joins TRBV9 to TRBJ1-2, with 7 bases lining up with TRBD1. Germline lookup yields CDR1 SGDLS and CDR2 YYNGEE. J lost 3 bases, V lost 0 bases, and 2 bases had no gene match. The CDR3 is 14 residues long. The CDR3 protein is CASSVGGTDYGYTF. The CDR3 DNA sequence: TGTGCCAGCAGCGTAGGAGGGACAGACTATGGCTACACCTTC.

This chain links TRBV4-3 with TRBJ2-3, with a tentative D call TRBD2 (6 bases). The V gene lost 4 bases and the J gene lost 4 bases, with 18 bases spanning the gap. The CDR3 length is 16 residues. CDR1 and CDR2 (germline): LGHNA, YSLEER. The CDR3 here is CASSRGPGEVADTQYF. The CDR3 nucleotides read TGCGCCAGCAGCCGTGGTCCGGGGGAGGTTGCAGATACGCAGTATTTT.

The V and J genes are TRBV7-2 and TRBJ2-5; 8 nucleotides agree with TRBD2. Germline V gives CDR1 SGHTA, CDR2 FQGNSA. V lost 2 bases to trimming and J lost 1 base; unmatched junction nucleotides: 6. This CDR3 region has 16 residues. CDR3 nucleotides: TGTGCCAGCAGCTTAACCCCCCTAGCGGGCCAAGAGACCCAGTACTTC. Its protein product is CASSLTPLAGQETQYF.

The chain combines TRBV7-9 with TRBJ2-1; TRBD2 agrees at 10 bases. CDR3 length equals 16 residues. CDR1 is SEHNR, CDR2 FQNEAQ, per germline (reference sequence). V lost 5 bases and J lost 0; bases outside the gene matches: 4. CDR3 sequence reads: CASSPIAGGSYNEQFF. Written as DNA, the CDR3 is TGTGCCAGCAGCCCAATAGCGGGGGGCTCCTACAATGAGCAGTTCTTC.

The genes are TRBV25-1 and TRBJ2-1; tentative D call: TRBD2 (6 bases). The germline V and J ends were trimmed by 3 bases and 4 bases, with 7 bases remaining between them. Germline CDR1 reads MGHDK; CDR2 reads SYGVNS. The CDR3 is 13 amino acids. CDR3 DNA: TGTGCCAGCAGTGACGGGGGATACAATGAGCAGTTCTTC. It encodes CASSDGGYNEQFF.

The chain links TRBV7-2 to TRBJ2-1, with 7 bases fitting TRBD2. V gave up 3 bases and J gave up 6 bases; unmatched junction bases: 8. Germline loops: CDR1 SGHTA, CDR2 FQGNSA. CDR3 length: 15 residues. The CDR3 DNA is TGTGCCAGCAGCTTCAGCGGGGATCTGGGCAATGAGCAGTTCTTC. This translates into CASSFSGDLGNEQFF. The variable domain in full, completed from reference TRBV7-2 and TRBJ2-1, reads GAGVSQSPSNKVTEKGKDVELRCDPISGHTALYWYRQSLGQGLEFLIYFQGNSAPDKSGLPSDRFSAERTGGSVSTLTIQRTQQEDSAVYLCASSFSGDLGNEQFFGPGTRLTVL.

This clone was picked up a small number of times. The genes are TRBV9 and TRBJ2-1, with D possibly matching TRBD2 (5 bases). Trimming removed 0 bases from V and 10 bases from J, with 17 bases in between. CDR3 length: 15 amino acids. The germline V gene has CDR1 SGDLS and CDR2 YYNGEE. CDR3 nucleotides: TGTGCCAGCAGCGTAGATCCCCAACTAGACGGGGAGCAGTTCTTC. It codes for CASSVDPQLDGEQFF. Using reference TRBV9 and TRBJ2-1 for the parts outside the CDR3, the full variable domain is DSGVTQTPKHLITATGQRVTLRCSPRSGDLSVYWYQQSLDQGLQFLIQYYNGEERAKGNILERFSAQQFPDLHSELNLSSLELGDSALYFCASSVDPQLDGEQFFGPGTRLTVL.

This chain joins TRBV4-2 and TRBJ2-3; D is unresolved. Per germline, CDR1 LGHNA and CDR2 YNFKEQ. Trimming took off 0 bases at V and 0 bases at J, with 7 bases between the two ends. The CDR3 sequence is 15 residues long. The CDR3 spells CASSQERRSTDTQYF. In nucleotides, the CDR3 is TGTGCCAGCAGCCAAGAAAGGCGGAGCACAGATACGCAGTATTTT.

This chain joins TRBV6-6 and TRBJ1-5; a possible D gene is TRBD1 (6 bases). V shed 8 bases and J shed 6 bases, with 11 bases lying between them. This CDR3 is built from 12 residues. The germline CDR1 and CDR2 sequences are MNHNY and SVGAGI (reference sequence). The CDR3: CASQGGGQPQHF. CDR3 in DNA: TGTGCCAGCCAAGGGGGGGGTCAGCCCCAGCATTTT.